The clone carrying this TCR beta chain appeared once. Generated by immunoSEQ multiplex PCR, the TCRdb table keeps only in-frame clones and is missing some. The sample includes around 140,000 clones, roughly 90% of them seen just once. The data derive from a study of control samples from healthy donors and cancer patients. Sequencing was done on a sample of PBMCs. The clonotype was recovered from a man aged 50-59 years with head and neck cancer.

CDR3 protein: CASSVGPTTGEQFF. For the CDR3, the DNA is TGTGCCAGCAGCGTGGGACCTACCACCGGTGAGCAGTTCTTC. The V gene is TRBV11-3, the J gene TRBJ2-1; D could derive from TRBD1 or TRBD2 (5 bases each). CDR3 size: 14 residues. V was trimmed by 5 bases and J by 9 bases, leaving 17 bases between them. From germline, CDR1 is SGHNT and CDR2 YENEEA.